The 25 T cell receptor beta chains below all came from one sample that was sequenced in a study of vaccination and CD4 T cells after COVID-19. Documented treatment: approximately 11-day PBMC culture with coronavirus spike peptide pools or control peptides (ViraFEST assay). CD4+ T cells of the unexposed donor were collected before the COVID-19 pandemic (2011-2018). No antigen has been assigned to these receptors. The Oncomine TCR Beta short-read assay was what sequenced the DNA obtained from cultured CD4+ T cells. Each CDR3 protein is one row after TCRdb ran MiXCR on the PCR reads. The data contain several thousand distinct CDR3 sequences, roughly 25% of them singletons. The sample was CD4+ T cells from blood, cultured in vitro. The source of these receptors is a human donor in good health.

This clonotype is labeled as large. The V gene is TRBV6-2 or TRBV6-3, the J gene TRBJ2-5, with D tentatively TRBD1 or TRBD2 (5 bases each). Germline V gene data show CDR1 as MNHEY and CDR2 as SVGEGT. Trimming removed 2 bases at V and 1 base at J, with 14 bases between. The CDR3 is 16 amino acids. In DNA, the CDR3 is TGTGCCAGCAGTTACGACGGGGCGATCCCCCAAGAGACCCAGTACTTC. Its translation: CASSYDGAIPQETQYF.

This chain's CDR3 is CASSGEGGGYGYTF. The CDR3 DNA reads as TGTGCCAGCAGTGGGGAAGGGGGGGGCTATGGCTACACCTTC. V usage is TRBV2 and J usage is TRBJ1-2; TRBD1 might be the D (6 bases). Between the trimmed V and J ends, which lost 4 bases and 4 bases, there was a span of 13 bases. The CDR3 extends over 14 amino acids. Germline V lookup: CDR1 SNHLY, CDR2 FYNNEI.

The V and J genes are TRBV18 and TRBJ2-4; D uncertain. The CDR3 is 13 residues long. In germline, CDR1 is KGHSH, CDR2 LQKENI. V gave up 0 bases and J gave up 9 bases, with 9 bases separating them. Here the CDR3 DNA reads TGTGCCAGCTCACCACCCGTAAATGGCATTCAGTACTTC. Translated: CASSPPVNGIQYF.

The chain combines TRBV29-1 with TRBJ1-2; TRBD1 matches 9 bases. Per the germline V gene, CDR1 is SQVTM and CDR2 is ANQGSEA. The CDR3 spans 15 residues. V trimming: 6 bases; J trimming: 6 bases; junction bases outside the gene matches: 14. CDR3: CSVRPPGQGEDGYTF. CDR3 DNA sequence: TGCAGCGTGAGACCCCCGGGACAGGGTGAGGATGGCTACACCTTC.

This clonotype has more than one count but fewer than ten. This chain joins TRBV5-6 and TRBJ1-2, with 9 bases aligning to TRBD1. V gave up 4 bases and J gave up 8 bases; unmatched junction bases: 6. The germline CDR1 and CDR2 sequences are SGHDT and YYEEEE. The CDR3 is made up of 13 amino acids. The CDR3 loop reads CASSTGQGRGYTF. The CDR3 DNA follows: TGTGCCAGCAGCACGGGACAGGGTCGAGGCTACACCTTC.

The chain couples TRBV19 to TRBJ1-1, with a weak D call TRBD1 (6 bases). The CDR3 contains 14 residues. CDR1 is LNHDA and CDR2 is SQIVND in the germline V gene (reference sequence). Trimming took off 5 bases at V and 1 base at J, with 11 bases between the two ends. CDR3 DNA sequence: TGTGCCAGTAGTTTAGGGGGAAAGAACACTGAAGCTTTCTTT. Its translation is CASSLGGKNTEAFF.

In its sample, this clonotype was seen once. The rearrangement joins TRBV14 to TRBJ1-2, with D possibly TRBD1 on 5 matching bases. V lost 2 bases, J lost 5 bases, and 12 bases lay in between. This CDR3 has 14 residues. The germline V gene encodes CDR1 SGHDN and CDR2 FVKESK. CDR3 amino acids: CASSQQGSPYGYTF. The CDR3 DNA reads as TGTGCCAGCAGCCAACAGGGAAGCCCATATGGCTACACCTTC.

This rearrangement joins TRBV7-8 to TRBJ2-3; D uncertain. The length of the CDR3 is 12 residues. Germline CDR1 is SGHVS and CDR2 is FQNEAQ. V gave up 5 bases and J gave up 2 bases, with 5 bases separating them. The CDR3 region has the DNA TGTGCCAGCAGCAAGTCCACAGATACGCAGTATTTT. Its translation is CASSKSTDTQYF.

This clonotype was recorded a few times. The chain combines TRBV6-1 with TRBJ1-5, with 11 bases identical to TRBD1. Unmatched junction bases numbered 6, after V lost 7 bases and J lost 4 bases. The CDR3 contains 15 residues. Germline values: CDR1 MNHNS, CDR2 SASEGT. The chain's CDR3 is CASTSGQGGNQPQHF. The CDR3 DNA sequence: TGTGCCAGCACCTCGGGACAGGGGGGAAATCAGCCCCAGCATTTT.

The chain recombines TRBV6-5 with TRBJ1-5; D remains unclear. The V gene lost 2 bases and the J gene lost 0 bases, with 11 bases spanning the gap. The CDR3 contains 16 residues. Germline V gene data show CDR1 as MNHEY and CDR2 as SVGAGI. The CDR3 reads CASSYSGPDSNQPQHF. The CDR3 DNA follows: TGTGCCAGCAGTTACAGCGGACCTGATAGCAATCAGCCCCAGCATTTT.

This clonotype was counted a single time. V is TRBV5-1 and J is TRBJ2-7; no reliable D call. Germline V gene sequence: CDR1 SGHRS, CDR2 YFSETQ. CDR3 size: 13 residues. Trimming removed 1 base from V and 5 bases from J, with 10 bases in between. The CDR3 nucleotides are TGCGCCAGCAGCTTGAACCAGCCGGACGAGCAGTACTTC. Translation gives CASSLNQPDEQYF. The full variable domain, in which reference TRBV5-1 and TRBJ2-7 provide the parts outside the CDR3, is KAGVTQTPRYLIKTRGQQVTLSCSPISGHRSVSWYQQTPGQGLQFLFEYFSETQRNKGNFPGRFSGRQFSNSRSEMNVSTLELGDSALYLCASSLNQPDEQYFGPGTRLTVT.

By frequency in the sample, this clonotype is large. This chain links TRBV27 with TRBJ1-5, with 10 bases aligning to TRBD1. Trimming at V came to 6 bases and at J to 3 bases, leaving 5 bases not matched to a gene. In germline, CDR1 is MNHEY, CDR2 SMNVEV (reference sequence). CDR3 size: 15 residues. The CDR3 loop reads CASRRQGAHNQPQHF. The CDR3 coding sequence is TGTGCCAGCAGACGACAGGGGGCCCACAATCAGCCCCAGCATTTT.

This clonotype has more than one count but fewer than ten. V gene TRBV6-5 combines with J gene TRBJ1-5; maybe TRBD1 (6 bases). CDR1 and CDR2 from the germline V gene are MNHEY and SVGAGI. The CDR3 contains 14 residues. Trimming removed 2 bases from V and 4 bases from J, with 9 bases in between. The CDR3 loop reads CASSYPGTNQPQHF. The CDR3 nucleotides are TGTGCCAGCAGTTACCCCGGGACAAATCAGCCCCAGCATTTT.

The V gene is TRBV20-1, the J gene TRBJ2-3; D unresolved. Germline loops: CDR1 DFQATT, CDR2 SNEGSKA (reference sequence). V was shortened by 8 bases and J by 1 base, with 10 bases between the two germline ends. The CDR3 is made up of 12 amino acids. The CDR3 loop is CSFDPRTDTQYF. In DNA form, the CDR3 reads TGCAGTTTCGACCCGCGCACAGATACGCAGTATTTT.

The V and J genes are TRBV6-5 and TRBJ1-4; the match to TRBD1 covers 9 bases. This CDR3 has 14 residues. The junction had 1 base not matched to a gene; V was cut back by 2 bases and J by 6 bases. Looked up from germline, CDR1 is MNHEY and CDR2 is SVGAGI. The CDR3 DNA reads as TGTGCCAGCAGTTACGGGACAGGGTATGAAAAACTGTTTTTT. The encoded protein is CASSYGTGYEKLFF.

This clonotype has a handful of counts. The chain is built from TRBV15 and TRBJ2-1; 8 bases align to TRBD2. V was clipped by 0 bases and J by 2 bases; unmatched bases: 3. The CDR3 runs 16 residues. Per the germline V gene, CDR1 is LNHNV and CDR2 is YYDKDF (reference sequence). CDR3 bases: TGTGCCACCAGCAGAGATAGAGCGGGGGCCTACAATGAGCAGTTCTTC. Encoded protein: CATSRDRAGAYNEQFF.

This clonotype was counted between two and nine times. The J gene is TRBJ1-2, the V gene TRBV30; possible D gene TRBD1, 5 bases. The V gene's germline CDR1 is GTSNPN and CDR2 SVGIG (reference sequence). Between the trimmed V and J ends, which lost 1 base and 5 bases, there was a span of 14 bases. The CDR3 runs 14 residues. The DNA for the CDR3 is TGTGCCTGGAGTGGGAGCCGGGGCGCTTATGGCTACACCTTC. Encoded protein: CAWSGSRGAYGYTF. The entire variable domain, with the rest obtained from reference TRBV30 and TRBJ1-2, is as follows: SQTIHQWPATLVQPVGSPLSLECTVEGTSNPNLYWYRQAAGRGLQLLFYSVGIGQISSEVPQNLSASRPQDRQFILSSKKLLLSDSGFYLCAWSGSRGAYGYTFGSGTRLTVV.

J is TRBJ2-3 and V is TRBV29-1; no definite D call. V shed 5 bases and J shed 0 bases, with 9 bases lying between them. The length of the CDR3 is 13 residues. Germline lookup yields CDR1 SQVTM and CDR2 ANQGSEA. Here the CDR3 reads CSVNDLSTDTQYF. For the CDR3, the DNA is TGCAGCGTTAACGACTTGAGCACAGATACGCAGTATTTT.

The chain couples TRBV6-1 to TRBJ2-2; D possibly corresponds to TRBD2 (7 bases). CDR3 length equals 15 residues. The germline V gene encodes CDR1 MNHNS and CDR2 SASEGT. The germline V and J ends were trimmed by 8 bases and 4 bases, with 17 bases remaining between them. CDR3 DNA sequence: TGTGCCAGCCTTTGGAGGGGGGAGGGCACCGGGGAGCTGTTTTTT. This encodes CASLWRGEGTGELFF.

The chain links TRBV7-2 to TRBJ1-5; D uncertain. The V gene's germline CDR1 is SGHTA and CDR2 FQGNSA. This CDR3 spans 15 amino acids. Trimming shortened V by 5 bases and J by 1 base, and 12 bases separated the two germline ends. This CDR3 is CASSTPPGSNQPQHF. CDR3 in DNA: TGTGCCAGCAGCACCCCCCCGGGGAGCAATCAGCCCCAGCATTTT.

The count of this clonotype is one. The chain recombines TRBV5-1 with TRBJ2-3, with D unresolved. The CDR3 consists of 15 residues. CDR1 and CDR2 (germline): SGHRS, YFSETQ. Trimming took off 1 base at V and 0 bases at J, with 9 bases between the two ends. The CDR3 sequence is CASSLIVGSTDTQYF. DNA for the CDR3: TGCGCCAGCAGCTTGATAGTAGGGAGCACAGATACGCAGTATTTT.

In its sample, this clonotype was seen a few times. CDR3 amino acids: CSARASQRGGDQFF. The CDR3 DNA reads TGCAGTGCTAGAGCAAGCCAGCGGGGGGGCGACCAGTTCTTC. This chain uses TRBV20-1 with TRBJ2-1; TRBD2 matches 10 bases. This CDR3 is 14 amino acids long. The germline gives CDR1 DFQATT, CDR2 SNEGSKA (reference sequence). V was pared by 1 base and J by 13 bases, with 10 bases of the junction left unmatched.

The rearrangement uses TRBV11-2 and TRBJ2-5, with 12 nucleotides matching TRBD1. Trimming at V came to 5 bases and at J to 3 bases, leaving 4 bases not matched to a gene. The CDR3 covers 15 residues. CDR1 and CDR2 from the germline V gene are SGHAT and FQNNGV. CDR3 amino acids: CASSRDRGLEETQYF. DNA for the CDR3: TGTGCCAGCAGCAGGGACAGGGGGCTAGAAGAGACCCAGTACTTC.

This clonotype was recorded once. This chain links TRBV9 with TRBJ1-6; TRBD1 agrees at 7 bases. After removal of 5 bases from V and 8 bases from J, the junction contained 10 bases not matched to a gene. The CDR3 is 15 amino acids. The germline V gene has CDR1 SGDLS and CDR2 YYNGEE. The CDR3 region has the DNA TGTGCCAGCAGTCTTAGGGGGACAGCAGATTCACCCCTCCACTTT. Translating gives CASSLRGTADSPLHF.

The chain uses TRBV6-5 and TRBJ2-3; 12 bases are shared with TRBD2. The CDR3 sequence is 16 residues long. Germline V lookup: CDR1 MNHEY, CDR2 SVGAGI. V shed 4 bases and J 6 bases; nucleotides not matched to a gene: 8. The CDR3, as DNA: TGTGCCAGCAGTTCCCTGACTAGCGGGGGTCGGGATACGCAGTATTTT. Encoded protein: CASSSLTSGGRDTQYF.